This section outlines one TCR beta chain sequence together with its context. Antigen specificity is unknown. The ends were cut back, 0 bases at V and 7 bases at J, with 10 bases in the middle. CDR3 length: 13 amino acids. Per the germline V gene, CDR1 is DFQATT and CDR2 is SNEGSKA (reference sequence). These data belong to a study of identical twins. TCRdb re-called the 5' RACE reads through MiXCR, storing one row per CDR3 protein. The sample gives about 480,000 distinct CDR3 sequences, around 14% of which show up once; about 0.52% is in the top ten. Overall study results and limits: Carriage of fewer insertions was seen in abundant cord blood beta clonotypes, whereas memory repertoires showed none. Compared with unrelated sharing, twin-shared out-of-frame alpha sequences had more low-probability sequences.

All donors comprised healthy Caucasians. The same data also went into a second study, on yellow fever vaccine responses in identical twins.

The genes are TRBV20-1 and TRBJ1-5; maybe TRBD1 (5 bases). The sample taken for sequencing was CD4+ T cells sorted from blood. This sequence originates from a woman between 18 and 30 years old in good health. The DNA for the CDR3 is TGCAGTGCTAGAGATTCAGGGATACAGCCCCAGCATTTT. As protein: CSARDSGIQPQHF.